This TCR beta chain was captured by sequencing in a study of liver allograft versus peripheral blood T cells. Study overall: Transplanted livers and recipients' peripheral blood had their T cell receptor repertoires compared.

TCRdb fed the reads into MiXCR, producing one record per CDR3 protein. This sample has about 16,000 distinct CDR3 sequences, with 22% found just once. Judged by abundance, this clonotype is medium-sized. The antigen is unknown. Study results and limitations: Intra-allograft T cell receptor repertoires in the liver reportedly differed from peripheral blood repertoires.

CDR3 length: 13 residues. Trimming took 6 bases from V and 2 from J, leaving 14 bases between them. Germline assignment: CDR1 SQVTM and CDR2 ANQGSEA. The chain recombines TRBV29-1 with TRBJ2-7; no reliable D call. The clonotype comes from a human patient who had a liver transplant. The graft donor may have given rise to some T cells. The CDR3 DNA follows: TGCAGCGTGGGGAATCTATCCCCCTACGAGCAGTACTTC. This sequence encodes CSVGNLSPYEQYF.